This record covers a single T cell receptor (beta chain). From blood CD8+ and CD4+ T cells, the TCR beta chain was sequenced. TEMRA cells were enriched by FACS, and CD4+ and CD8+ T cells were negatively isolated. The CDR3 covers 15 residues. Germline CDR1 SNHLY, CDR2 FYNNEI. With 6 bases clipped from V and 0 bases from J, the junction kept 4 bases outside the gene matches. The data belong to a study of CD8 T cells in Susac syndrome. RNA amounts of 0.5 to 1 ug underwent reverse transcription with random hexamers. Across 54 Vbeta and 13 Jbeta, TCR beta CDR3 was amplified with immunoSEQ multiplex PCR. TCRdb reprocessed the immunoSEQ multiplex PCR reads with MiXCR, giving one entry per CDR3 protein. The sample consists of over 150,000 distinct CDR3 sequences, approximately 95% of them appearing once.

Source material: CD4+ T cells from PBMCs. The receptor was derived from a human donor with multiple sclerosis. This chain uses TRBV2 with TRBJ2-5, with 10 bases matching TRBD1. This chain's CDR3 is CASRGQGMDQETQYF. In DNA form, the CDR3 reads TGTGCCAGCAGGGGACAGGGGATGGACCAAGAGACCCAGTACTTC.